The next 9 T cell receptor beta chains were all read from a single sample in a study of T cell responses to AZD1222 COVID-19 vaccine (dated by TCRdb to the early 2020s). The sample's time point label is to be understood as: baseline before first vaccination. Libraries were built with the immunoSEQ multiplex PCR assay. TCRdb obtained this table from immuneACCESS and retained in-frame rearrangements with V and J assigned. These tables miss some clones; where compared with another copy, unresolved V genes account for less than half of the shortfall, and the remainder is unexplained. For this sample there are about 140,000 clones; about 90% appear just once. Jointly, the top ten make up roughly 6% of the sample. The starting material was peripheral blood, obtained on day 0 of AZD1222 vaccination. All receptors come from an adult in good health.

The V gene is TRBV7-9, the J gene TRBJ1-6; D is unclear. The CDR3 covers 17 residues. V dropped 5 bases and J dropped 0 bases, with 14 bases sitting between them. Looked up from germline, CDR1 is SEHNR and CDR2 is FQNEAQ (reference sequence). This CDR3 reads CASSPSNRGSYNSPLHF. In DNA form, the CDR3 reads TGTGCCAGCAGCCCGTCTAACCGGGGCTCCTATAATTCACCCCTCCACTTT.

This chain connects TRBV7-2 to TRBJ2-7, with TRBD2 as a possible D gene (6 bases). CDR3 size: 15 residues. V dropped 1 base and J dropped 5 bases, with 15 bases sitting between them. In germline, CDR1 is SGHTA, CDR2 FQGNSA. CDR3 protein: CASSLERAGPHEQYF. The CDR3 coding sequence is TGTGCCAGCAGCTTAGAGCGGGCAGGGCCCCACGAGCAGTACTTC. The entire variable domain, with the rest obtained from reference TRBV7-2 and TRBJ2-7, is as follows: GAGVSQSPSNKVTEKGKDVELRCDPISGHTALYWYRQSLGQGLEFLIYFQGNSAPDKSGLPSDRFSAERTGGSVSTLTIQRTQQEDSAVYLCASSLERAGPHEQYFGPGTRLTVT.

DNA of the CDR3: TGTGCCAGCAGAGGGTCGGGCGCTGAAGCTTTCTTT. Protein sequence: CASRGSGAEAFF. V is TRBV2 and J is TRBJ1-1; D is unclear. V shed 6 bases and J shed 6 bases, with 11 bases lying between them. Germline CDR1 SNHLY, CDR2 FYNNEI. This CDR3 has 12 amino acids. Complete variable domain (other parts from reference TRBV2 and TRBJ1-1): EPEVTQTPSHQVTQMGQEVILRCVPISNHLYFYWYRQILGQKVEFLVSFYNNEISEKSEIFDDQFSVERPDGSNFTLKIRSTKLEDSAMYFCASRGSGAEAFFGQGTRLTVV.

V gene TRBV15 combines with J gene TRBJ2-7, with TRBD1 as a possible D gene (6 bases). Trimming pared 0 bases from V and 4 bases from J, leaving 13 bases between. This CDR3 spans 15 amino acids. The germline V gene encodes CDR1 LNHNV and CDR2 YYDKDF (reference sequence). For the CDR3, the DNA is TGTGCCACCAGCAGAGATGCGACAGGAGCTTACGAGCAGTACTTC. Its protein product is CATSRDATGAYEQYF.

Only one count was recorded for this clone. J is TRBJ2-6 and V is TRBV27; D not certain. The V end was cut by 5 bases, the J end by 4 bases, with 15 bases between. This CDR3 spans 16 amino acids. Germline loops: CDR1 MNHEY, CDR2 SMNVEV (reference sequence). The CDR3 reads CASSPTSPLGANVLTF. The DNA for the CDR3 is TGTGCCAGCAGTCCTACATCTCCCCTCGGGGCCAACGTCCTGACTTTC.

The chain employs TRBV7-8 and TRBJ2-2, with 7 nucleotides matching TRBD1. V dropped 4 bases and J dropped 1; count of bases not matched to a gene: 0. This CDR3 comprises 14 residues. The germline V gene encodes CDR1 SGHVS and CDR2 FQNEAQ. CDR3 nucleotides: TGTGCCAGCAGCTACAGGGGGAACACCGGGGAGCTGTTTTTT. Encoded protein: CASSYRGNTGELFF. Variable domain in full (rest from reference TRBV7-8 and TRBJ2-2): GAGVSQSPRYKVAKRGQDVALRCDPISGHVSLFWYQQALGQGPEFLTYFQNEAQLDKSGLPSDRFFAERPEGSVSTLKIQRTQQEDSAVYLCASSYRGNTGELFFGEGSRLTVL.

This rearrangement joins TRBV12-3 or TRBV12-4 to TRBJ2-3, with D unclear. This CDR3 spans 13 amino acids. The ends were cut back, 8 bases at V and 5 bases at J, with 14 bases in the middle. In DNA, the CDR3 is TGTGCCAGCGCCCTCCCCCTGGTAGATACGCAGTATTTT. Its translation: CASALPLVDTQYF.

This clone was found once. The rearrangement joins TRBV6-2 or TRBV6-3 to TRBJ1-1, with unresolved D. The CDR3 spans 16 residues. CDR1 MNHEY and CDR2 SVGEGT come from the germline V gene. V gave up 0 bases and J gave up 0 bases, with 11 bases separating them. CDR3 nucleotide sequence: TGTGCCAGCAGTTACTCGAAGAGGCAGCTGAACACTGAAGCTTTCTTT. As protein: CASSYSKRQLNTEAFF.

Here the CDR3 DNA reads TGTGCCAGTAGTGCGACCCGGGACAGGGGATACGAGCAGTACTTC. Translated: CASSATRDRGYEQYF. This chain uses TRBV19 with TRBJ2-7; TRBD1 matches 10 bases. Germline CDR1 reads LNHDA; CDR2 reads SQIVND (reference sequence). Trimming cost V 5 bases and J 4 bases; bases outside gene matches: 8. CDR3 length equals 15 residues.